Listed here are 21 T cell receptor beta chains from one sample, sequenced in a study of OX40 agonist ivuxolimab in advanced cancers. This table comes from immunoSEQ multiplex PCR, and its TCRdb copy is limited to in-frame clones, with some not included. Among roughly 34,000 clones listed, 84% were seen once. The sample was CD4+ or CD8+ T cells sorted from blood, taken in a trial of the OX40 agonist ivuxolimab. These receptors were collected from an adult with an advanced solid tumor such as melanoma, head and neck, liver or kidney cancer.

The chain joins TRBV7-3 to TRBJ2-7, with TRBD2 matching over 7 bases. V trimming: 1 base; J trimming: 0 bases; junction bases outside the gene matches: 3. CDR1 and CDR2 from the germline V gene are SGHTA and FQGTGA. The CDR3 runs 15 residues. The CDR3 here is CASSLSGGPSYEQYF. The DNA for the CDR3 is TGTGCCAGCAGCTTAAGCGGGGGTCCCTCCTACGAGCAGTACTTC.

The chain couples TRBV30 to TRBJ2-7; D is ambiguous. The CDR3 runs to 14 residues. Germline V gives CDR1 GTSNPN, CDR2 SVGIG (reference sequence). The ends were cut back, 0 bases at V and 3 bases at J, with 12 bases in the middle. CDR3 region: CAWSVQPPNYEQYF. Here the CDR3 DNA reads TGTGCCTGGAGTGTTCAGCCTCCCAACTACGAGCAGTACTTC.

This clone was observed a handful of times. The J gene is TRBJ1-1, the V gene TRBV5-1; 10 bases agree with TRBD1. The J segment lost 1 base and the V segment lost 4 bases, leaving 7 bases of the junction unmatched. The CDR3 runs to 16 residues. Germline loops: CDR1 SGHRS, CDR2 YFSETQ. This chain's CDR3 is CASSPGTGEGNTEAFF. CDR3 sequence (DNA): TGCGCCAGCAGCCCTGGGACAGGGGAGGGGAACACTGAAGCTTTCTTT.

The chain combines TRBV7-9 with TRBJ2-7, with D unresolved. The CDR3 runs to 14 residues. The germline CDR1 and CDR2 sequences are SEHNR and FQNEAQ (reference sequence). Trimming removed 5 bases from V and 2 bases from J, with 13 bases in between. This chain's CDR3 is CASSEDPYPYEQYF. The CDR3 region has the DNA TGTGCCAGCAGCGAAGACCCATATCCCTACGAGCAGTACTTC. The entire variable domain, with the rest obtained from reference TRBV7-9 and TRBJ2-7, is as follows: DTGVSQNPRHKITKRGQNVTFRCDPISEHNRLYWYRQTLGQGPEFLTYFQNEAQLEKSRLLSDRFSAERPKGSFSTLEIQRTEQGDSAMYLCASSEDPYPYEQYFGPGTRLTVT.

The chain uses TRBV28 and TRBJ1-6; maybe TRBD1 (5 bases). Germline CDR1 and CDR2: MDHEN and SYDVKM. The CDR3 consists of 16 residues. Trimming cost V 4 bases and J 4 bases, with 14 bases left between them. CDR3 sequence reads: CASSSPRGSYNSPLHF. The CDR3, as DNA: TGTGCCAGCAGTTCCCCCCGGGGGTCTTATAATTCACCCCTCCACTTT. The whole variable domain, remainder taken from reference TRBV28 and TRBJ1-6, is DVKVTQSSRYLVKRTGEKVFLECVQDMDHENMFWYRQDPGLGLRLIYFSYDVKMKEKGDIPEGYSVSREKKERFSLILESASTNQTSMYLCASSSPRGSYNSPLHFGNGTRLTVT.

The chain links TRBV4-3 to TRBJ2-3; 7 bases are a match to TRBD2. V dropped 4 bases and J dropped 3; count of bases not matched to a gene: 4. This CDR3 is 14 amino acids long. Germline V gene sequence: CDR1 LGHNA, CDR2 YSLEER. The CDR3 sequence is CASSLRLATDTQYF. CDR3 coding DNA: TGCGCCAGCAGCCTAAGACTAGCAACAGATACGCAGTATTTT.

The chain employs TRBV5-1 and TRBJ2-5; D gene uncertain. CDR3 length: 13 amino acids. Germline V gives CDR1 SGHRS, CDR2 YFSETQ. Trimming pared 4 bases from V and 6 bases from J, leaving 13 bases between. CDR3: CASSSGDLKTQYF. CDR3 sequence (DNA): TGCGCCAGCAGCAGTGGGGATTTGAAGACCCAGTACTTC.

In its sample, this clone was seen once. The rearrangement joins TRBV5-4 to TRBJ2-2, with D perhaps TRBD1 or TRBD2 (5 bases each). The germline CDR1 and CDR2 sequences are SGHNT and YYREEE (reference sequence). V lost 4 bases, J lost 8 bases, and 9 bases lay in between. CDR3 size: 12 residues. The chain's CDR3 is CASSRDVGELFF. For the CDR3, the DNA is TGTGCCAGCAGCAGGGACGTTGGGGAGCTGTTTTTT.

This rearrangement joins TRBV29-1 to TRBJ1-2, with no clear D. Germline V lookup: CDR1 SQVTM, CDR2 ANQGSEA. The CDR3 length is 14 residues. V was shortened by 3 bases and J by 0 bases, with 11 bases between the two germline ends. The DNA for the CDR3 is TGCAGCGTTGATCTGGCAGCATCTAACTATGGCTACACCTTC. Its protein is CSVDLAASNYGYTF.

CDR3 residues: CASSQDTSSYQETQYF. The CDR3 DNA is TGCGCCAGCAGCCAAGATACTAGCTCATACCAAGAGACCCAGTACTTC. The rearrangement links TRBV4-3 to TRBJ2-5, with a possible D match to TRBD2 (6 bases). V was shortened by 0 bases and J by 0 bases, with 11 bases between the two germline ends. The CDR3 loop spans 16 amino acids. Germline assignment: CDR1 LGHNA and CDR2 YSLEER.

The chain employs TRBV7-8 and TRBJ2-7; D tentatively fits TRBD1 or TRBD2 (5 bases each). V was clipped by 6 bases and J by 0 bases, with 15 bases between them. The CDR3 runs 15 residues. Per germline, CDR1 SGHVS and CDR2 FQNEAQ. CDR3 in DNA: TGTGCCAGCAGTCCCTCCCGGGGCCGCTCCTACGAGCAGTACTTC. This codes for CASSPSRGRSYEQYF. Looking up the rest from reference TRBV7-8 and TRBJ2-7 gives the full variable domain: GAGVSQSPRYKVAKRGQDVALRCDPISGHVSLFWYQQALGQGPEFLTYFQNEAQLDKSGLPSDRFFAERPEGSVSTLKIQRTQQEDSAVYLCASSPSRGRSYEQYFGPGTRLTVT.

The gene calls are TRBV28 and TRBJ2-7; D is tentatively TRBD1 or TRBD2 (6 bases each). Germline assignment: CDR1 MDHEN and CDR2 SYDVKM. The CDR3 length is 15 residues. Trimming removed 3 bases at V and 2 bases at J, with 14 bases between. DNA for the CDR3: TGTGCCAGCAGTTTCCGGGGGCTTGGCGCCTACGAGCAGTACTTC. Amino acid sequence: CASSFRGLGAYEQYF.

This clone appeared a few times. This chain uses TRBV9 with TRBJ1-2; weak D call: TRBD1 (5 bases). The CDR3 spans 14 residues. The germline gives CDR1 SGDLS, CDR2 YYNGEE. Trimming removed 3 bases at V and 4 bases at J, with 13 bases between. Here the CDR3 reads CASSAGGPGYGYTF. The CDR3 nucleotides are TGTGCCAGCAGCGCCGGGGGACCGGGCTATGGCTACACCTTC.

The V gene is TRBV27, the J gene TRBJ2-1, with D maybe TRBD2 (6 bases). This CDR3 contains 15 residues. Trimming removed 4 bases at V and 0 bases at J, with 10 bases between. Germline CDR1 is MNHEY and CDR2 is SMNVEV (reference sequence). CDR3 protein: CASSSGSGSYNEQFF. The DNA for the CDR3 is TGTGCCAGCAGTTCTGGTAGCGGCTCCTACAATGAGCAGTTCTTC.

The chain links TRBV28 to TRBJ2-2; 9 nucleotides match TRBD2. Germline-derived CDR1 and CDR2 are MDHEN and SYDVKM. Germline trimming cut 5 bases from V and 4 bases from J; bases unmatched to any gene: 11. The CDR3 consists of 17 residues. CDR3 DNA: TGTGCCAGCAGTCCTATAAGCGGGAGGATTGGCACCGGGGAGCTGTTTTTT. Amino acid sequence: CASSPISGRIGTGELFF. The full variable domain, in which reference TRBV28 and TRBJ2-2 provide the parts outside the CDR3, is DVKVTQSSRYLVKRTGEKVFLECVQDMDHENMFWYRQDPGLGLRLIYFSYDVKMKEKGDIPEGYSVSREKKERFSLILESASTNQTSMYLCASSPISGRIGTGELFFGEGSRLTVL.

Here the CDR3 DNA reads TGTGCCACCAGCAGCCTAGCGGGGGAACATCGTTACTTCTTC. It specifies CATSSLAGEHRYFF. The chain is built from TRBV15 and TRBJ2-1; TRBD2 matches at 10 bases. Germline assignment: CDR1 LNHNV and CDR2 YYDKDF (reference sequence). The CDR3 spans 14 residues. The V gene end was trimmed by 3 bases and the J gene end by 16 bases; junction bases not matched to a gene: 12.

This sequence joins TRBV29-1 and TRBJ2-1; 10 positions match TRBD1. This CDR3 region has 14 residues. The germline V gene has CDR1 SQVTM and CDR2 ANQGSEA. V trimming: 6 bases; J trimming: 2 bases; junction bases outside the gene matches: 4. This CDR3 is CSVQGTGAYNEQFF. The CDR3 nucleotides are TGCAGCGTCCAAGGGACAGGGGCCTACAATGAGCAGTTCTTC.

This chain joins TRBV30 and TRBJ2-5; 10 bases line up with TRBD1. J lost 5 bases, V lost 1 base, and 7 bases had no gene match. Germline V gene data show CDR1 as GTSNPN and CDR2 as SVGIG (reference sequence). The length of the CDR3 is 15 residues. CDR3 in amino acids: CAWSAGTGVPETQYF. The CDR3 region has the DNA TGTGCCTGGAGTGCCGGGACAGGGGTTCCGGAGACCCAGTACTTC.

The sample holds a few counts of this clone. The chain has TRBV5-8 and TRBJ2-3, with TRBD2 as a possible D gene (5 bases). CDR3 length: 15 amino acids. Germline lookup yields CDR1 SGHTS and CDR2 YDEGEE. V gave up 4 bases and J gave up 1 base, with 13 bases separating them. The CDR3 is CASSHPSGGTDTQYF. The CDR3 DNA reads TGTGCCAGCAGCCATCCCTCCGGGGGCACAGATACGCAGTATTTT. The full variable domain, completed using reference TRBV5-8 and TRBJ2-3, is EAGVTQSPTHLIKTRGQQATLRCSPISGHTSVYWYQQALGLGLQFLLWYDEGEERNRGNFPPRFSGRQFPNYSSELNVNALELEDSALYLCASSHPSGGTDTQYFGPGTRLTVL.

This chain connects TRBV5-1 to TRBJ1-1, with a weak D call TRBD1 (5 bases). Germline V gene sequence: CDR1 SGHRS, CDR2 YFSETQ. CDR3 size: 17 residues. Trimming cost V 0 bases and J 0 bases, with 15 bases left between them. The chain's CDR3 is CASSLAVTGYMNTEAFF. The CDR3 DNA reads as TGCGCCAGCAGCTTGGCCGTCACAGGTTACATGAACACTGAAGCTTTCTTT.

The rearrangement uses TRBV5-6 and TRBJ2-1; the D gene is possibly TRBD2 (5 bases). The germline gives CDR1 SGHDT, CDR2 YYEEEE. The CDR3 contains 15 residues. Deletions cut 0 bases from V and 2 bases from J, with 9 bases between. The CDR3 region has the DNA TGTGCCAGCAGCTTGGCTTACGGGGCCTACAATGAGCAGTTCTTC. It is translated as CASSLAYGAYNEQFF.